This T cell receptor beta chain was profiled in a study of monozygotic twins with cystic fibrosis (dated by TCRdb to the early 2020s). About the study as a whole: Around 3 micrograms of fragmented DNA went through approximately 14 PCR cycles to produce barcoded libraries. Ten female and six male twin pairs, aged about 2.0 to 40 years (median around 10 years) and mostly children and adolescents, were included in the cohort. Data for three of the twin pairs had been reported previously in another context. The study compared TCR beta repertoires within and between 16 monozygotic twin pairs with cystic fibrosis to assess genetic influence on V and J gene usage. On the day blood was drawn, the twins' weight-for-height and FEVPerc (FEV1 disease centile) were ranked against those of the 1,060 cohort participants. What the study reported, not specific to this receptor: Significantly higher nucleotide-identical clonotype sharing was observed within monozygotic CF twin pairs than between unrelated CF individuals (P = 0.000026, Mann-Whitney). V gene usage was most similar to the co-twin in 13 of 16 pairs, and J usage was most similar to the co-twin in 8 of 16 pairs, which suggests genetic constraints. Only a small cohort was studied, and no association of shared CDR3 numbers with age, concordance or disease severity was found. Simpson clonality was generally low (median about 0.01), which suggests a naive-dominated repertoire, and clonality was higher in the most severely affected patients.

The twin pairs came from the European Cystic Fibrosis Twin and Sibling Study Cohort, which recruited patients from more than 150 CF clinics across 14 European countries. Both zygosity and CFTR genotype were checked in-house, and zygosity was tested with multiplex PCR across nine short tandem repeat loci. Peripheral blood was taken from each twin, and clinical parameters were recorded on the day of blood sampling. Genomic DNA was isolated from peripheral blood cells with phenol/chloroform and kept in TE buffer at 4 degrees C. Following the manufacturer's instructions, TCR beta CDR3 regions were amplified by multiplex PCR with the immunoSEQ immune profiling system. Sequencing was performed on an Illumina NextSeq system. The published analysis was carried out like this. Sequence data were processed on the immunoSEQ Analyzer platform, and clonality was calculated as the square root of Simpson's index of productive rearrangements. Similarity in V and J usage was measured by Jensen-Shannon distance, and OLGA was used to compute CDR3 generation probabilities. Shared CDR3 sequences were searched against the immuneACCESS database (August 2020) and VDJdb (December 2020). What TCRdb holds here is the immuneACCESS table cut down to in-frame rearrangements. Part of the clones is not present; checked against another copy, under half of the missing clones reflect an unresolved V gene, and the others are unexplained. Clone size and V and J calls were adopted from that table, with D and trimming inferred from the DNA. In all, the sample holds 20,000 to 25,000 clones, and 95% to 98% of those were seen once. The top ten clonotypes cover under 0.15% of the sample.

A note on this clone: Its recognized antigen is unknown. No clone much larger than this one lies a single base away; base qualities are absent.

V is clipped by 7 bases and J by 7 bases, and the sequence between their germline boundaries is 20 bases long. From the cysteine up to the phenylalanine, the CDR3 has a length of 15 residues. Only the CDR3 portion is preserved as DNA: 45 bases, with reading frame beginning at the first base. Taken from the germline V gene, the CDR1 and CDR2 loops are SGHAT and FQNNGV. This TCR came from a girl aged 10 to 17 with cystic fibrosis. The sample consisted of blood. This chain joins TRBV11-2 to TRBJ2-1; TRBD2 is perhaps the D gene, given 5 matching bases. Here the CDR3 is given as CASTFMASRANEQFF. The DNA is TGTGCCAGCACCTTCATGGCTAGCCGTGCTAATGAGCAGTTCTTC. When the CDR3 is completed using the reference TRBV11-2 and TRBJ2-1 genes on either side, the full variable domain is EAGVAQSPRYKIIEKRQSVAFWCNPISGHATLYWYQQILGQGPKLLIQFQNNGVVDDSQLPKDRFSAERLKGVDSTLKIQPAKLEDSAVYLCASTFMASRANEQFFGPGTRLTVL.